One and the same sample provided the 2 T cell receptor beta chains below, sequenced in a study of blood T cell repertoires in COVID-19. Sequenced by immunoSEQ multiplex PCR; TCRdb stores in-frame clones only, minus some. This table holds 150,000 to 200,000 clones, 80% to 90% found once. The sequenced sample was peripheral blood. The receptors originated from a man between 45 and 60 years old with active or convalescent COVID-19.

The rearrangement uses TRBV3-1 (or the pseudogene TRBV3-2) and TRBJ1-1; no firm D call. Trimming pared 1 base from V and 0 bases from J, leaving 9 bases between. This CDR3 region has 15 residues. CDR1 and CDR2 from the germline V gene are LGHDT and YNNKEL (reference sequence). CDR3 protein: CASSQGSLLNTEAFF. CDR3 DNA: TGTGCCAGCAGCCAAGGTAGCCTATTGAACACTGAAGCTTTCTTT.

The chain links TRBV14 to TRBJ1-2; D remains ambiguous. V was trimmed by 1 base and J by 4 bases, leaving 16 bases between them. Germline V gives CDR1 SGHDN, CDR2 FVKESK. CDR3 length: 16 residues. Written as DNA, the CDR3 is TGTGCCAGCAGCCAAGTCCCTTCAGCGGAACTCTATGGCTACACCTTC. Its protein is CASSQVPSAELYGYTF.